This T cell receptor (beta chain) originates from a study of vaccination effects on CD4 cells after COVID-19. Study-wide context: Sampling occurred a median 72 days post second dose, range 14 to 241.

Of note for this clone: Antigen unknown.

The ViraFEST assay expanded antigen-specific CD4+ T cells with viral peptide pools before sequencing. It was after nine to ten days of culture that CD4+ T cells were isolated. Each person got two doses of an mRNA SARS-CoV-2 vaccine, BNT162b2 or mRNA-1273. TCRdb's copy holds only in-frame clones and misses some; the assay was immunoSEQ multiplex PCR. The sample lists 23,000 or so clones; roughly 79% were seen once. This receptor was identified in a human donor who received a COVID-19 vaccine. Some clones in this sample may be carry-over from other donors' samples. Sequenced here: CD4+ T cells from PBMCs cultured with SARS-CoV-2 spike peptides, sampled after COVID-19 vaccination.

The DNA for the CDR3 is TGTGCCAGTAGTCGACAGTTACAAGAGACCCAGTACTTC. It is translated as CASSRQLQETQYF. The J gene is TRBJ2-5, the V gene TRBV19; weak D call: TRBD1 (5 bases). V shed 5 bases and J shed 2 bases, with 9 bases lying between them. Germline V gene sequence: CDR1 LNHDA, CDR2 SQIVND (reference sequence). The CDR3 consists of 13 residues. The full variable domain, with the rest looked up from reference TRBV19 and TRBJ2-5, is DGGITQSPKYLFRKEGQNVTLSCEQNLNHDAMYWYRQDPGQGLRLIYYSQIVNDFQKGDIAEGYSVSREKKESFPLTVTSAQKNPTAFYLCASSRQLQETQYFGPGTRLLVL.